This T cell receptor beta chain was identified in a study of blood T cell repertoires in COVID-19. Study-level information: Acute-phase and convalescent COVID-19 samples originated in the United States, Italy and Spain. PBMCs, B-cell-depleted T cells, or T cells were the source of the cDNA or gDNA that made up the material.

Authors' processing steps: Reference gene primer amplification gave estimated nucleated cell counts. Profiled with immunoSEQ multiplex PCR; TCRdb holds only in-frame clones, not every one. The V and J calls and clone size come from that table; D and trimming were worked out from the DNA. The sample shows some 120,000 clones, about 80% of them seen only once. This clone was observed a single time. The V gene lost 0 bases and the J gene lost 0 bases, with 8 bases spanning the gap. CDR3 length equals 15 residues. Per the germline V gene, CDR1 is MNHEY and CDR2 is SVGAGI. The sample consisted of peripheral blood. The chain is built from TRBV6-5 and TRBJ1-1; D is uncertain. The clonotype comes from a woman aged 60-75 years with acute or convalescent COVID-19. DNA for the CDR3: TGTGCCAGCAGTTACTCGATTCGGTTGAACACTGAAGCTTTCTTT. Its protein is CASSYSIRLNTEAFF.